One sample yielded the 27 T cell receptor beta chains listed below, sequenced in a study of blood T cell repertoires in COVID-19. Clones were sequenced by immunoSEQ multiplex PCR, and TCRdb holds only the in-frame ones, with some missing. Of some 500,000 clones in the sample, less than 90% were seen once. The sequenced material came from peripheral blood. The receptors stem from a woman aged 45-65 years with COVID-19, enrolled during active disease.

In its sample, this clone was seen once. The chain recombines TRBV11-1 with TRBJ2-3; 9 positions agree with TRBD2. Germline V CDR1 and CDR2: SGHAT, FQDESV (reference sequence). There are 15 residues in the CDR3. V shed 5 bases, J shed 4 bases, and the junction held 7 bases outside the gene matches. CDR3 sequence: CASSPWTSEPDTQYF. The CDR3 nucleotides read TGTGCCAGCAGCCCTTGGACTAGCGAACCAGATACGCAGTATTTT. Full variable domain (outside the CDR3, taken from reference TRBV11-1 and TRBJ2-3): EAEVAQSPRYKITEKSQAVAFWCDPISGHATLYWYRQILGQGPELLVQFQDESVVDDSQLPKDRFSAERLKGVDSTLKIQPAELGDSAMYLCASSPWTSEPDTQYFGPGTRLTVL.

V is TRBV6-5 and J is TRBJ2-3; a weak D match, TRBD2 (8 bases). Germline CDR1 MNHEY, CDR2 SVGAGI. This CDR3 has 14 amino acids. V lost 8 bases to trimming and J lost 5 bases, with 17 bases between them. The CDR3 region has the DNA TGTGCCAGCGGCGGGACTAGGGGGCAAGATACGCAGTATTTT. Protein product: CASGGTRGQDTQYF.

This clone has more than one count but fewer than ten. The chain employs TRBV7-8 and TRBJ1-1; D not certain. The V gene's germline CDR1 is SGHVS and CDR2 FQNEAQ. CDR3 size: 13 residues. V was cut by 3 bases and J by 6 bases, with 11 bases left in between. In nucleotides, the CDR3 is TGTGCCAGCAGCTTTGGGAGGGCCGCTGAAGCTTTCTTT. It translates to CASSFGRAAEAFF.

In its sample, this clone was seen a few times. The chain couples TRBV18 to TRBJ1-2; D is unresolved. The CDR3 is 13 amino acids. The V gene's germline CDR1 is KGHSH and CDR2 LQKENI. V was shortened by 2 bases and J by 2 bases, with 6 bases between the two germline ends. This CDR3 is CASSPTRNYGYTF. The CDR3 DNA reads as TGTGCCAGCTCACCAACACGCAACTATGGCTACACCTTC.

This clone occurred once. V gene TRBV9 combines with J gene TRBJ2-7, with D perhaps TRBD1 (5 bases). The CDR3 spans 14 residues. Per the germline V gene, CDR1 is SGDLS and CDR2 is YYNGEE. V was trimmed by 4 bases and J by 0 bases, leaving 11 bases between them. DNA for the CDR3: TGTGCCAGCAGCCCGCAGACAGACTCCTACGAGCAGTACTTC. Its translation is CASSPQTDSYEQYF.

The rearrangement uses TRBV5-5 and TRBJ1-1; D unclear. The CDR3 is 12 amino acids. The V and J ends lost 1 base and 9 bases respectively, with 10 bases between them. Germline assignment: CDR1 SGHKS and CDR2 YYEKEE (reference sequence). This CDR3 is CASSLQERKAFF. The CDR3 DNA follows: TGTGCCAGCAGCTTGCAAGAGCGGAAAGCTTTCTTT.

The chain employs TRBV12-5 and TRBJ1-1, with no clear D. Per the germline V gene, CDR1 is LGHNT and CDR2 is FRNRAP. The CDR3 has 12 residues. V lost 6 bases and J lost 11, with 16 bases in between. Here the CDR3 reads CASGSKGDSAFF. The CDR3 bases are TGTGCTAGTGGATCCAAGGGAGACTCGGCTTTCTTT.

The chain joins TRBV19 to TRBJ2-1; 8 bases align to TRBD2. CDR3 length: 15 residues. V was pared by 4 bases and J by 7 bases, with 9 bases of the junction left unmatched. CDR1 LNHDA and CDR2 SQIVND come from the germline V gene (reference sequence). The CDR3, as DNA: TGTGCCAGTAGTAGTCCCCGGGGGGGCTCAAATGAGCAGTTCTTC. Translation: CASSSPRGGSNEQFF.

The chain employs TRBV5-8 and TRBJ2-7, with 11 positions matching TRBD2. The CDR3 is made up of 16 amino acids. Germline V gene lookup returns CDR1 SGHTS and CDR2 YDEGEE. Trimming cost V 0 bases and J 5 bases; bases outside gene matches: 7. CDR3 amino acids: CASSLDSGGARNEQYF. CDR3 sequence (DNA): TGTGCCAGCAGCTTGGATAGCGGGGGGGCCAGGAACGAGCAGTACTTC.

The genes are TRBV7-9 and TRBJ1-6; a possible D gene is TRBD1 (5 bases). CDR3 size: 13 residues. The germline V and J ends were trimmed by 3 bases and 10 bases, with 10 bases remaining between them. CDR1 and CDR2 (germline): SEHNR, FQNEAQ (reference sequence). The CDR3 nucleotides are TGTGCCAGCAGCTTGACAGTCGGCTCACCCCTCCACTTT. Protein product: CASSLTVGSPLHF.

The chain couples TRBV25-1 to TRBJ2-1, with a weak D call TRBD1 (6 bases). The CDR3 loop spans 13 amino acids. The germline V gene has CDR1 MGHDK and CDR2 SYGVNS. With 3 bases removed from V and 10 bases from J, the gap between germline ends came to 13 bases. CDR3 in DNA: TGTGCCAGCAGTGAGCCATTTGGGGGCGAGCAGTTCTTC. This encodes CASSEPFGGEQFF.

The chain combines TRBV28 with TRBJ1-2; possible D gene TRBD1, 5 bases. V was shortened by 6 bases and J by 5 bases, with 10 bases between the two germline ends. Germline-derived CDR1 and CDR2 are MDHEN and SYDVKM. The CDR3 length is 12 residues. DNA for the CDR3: TGTGCCAGCAGGCAAACAGGTTATGGCTACACCTTC. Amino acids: CASRQTGYGYTF.

The CDR3 DNA sequence: TGTGCCACTACCGGGACAGGAGTCTACGAGCAGTACTTC. Protein product: CATTGTGVYEQYF. The chain carries TRBV2 and TRBJ2-7; TRBD1 agrees at 8 bases. This CDR3 spans 13 amino acids. Germline trimming cut 10 bases from V and 3 bases from J; bases unmatched to any gene: 8. From germline, CDR1 is SNHLY and CDR2 FYNNEI.

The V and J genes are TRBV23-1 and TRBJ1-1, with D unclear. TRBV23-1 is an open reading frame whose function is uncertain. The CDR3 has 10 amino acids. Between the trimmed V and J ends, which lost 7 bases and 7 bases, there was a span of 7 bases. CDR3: CASINGEAFF. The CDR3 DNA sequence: TGCGCCAGCATAAACGGTGAAGCTTTCTTT.

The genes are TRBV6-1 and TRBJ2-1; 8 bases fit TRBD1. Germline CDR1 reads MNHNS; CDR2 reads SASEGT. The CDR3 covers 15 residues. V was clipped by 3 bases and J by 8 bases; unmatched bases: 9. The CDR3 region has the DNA TGTGCCAGCAGTGACAGGGGGCGTTCCATTTATGAGCAGTTCTTC. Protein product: CASSDRGRSIYEQFF.

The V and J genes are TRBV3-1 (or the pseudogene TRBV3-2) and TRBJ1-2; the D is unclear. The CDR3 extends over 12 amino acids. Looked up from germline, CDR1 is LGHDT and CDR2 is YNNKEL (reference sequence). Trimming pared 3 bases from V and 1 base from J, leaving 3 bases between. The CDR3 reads CASSHLNYGYTF. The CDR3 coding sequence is TGTGCCAGCAGCCACCTTAACTATGGCTACACCTTC.

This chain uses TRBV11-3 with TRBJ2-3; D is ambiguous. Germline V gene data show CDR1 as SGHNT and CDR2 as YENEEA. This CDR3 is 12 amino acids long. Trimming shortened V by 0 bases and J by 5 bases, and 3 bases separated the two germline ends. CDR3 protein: CASSLDRDTQYF. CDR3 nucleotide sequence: TGTGCCAGCAGCTTAGACCGAGATACGCAGTATTTT.

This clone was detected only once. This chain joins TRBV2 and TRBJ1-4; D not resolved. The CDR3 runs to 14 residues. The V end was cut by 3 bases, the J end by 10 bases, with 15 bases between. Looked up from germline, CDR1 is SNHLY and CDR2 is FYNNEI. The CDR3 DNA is TGTGCCAGCAGTGAGACGACTACCGCGGTAAAACTGTTTTTT. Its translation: CASSETTTAVKLFF.

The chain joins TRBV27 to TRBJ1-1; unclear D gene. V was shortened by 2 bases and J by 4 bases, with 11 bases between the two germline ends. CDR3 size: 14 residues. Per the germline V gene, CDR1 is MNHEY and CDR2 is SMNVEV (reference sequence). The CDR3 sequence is CASSLGGWRTEAFF. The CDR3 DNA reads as TGTGCCAGCAGTTTAGGAGGGTGGCGCACTGAAGCTTTCTTT.

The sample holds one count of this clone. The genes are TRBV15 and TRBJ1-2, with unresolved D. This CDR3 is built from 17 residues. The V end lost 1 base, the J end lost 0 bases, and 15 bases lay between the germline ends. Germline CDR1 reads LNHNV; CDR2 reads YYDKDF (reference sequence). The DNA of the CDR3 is TGTGCCACCAGCAGAGTCCATATGAAGACATCTAACTATGGCTACACCTTC. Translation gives CATSRVHMKTSNYGYTF.

The CDR3 reads CASSQASRGNTEAFF. The CDR3 region has the DNA TGTGCCAGCAGCCAAGCGAGTAGGGGAAACACTGAAGCTTTCTTT. V usage is TRBV3-1 (or the pseudogene TRBV3-2) and J usage is TRBJ1-1; possible D gene TRBD1, 5 bases. Germline V lookup: CDR1 LGHDT, CDR2 YNNKEL (reference sequence). Trimming removed 1 base at V and 2 bases at J, with 11 bases between. This CDR3 is 15 amino acids long.

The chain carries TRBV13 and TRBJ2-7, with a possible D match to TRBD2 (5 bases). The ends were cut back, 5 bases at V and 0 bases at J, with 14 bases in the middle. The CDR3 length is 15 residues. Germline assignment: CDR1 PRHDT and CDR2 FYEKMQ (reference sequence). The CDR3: CASSPPGSSSYEQYF. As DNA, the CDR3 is TGTGCCAGCAGCCCCCCGGGGTCGAGCTCCTACGAGCAGTACTTC. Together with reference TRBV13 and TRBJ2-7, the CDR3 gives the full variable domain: AAGVIQSPRHLIKEKRETATLKCYPIPRHDTVYWYQQGPGQDPQFLISFYEKMQSDKGSIPDRFSAQQFSDYHSELNMSSLELGDSALYFCASSPPGSSSYEQYFGPGTRLTVT.

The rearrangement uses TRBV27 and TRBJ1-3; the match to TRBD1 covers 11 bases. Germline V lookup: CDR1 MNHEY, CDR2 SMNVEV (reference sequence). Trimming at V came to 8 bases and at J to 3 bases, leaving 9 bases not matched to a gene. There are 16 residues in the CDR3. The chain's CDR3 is CASGPGQGVGGNTIYF. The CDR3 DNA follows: TGTGCCAGCGGACCGGGACAGGGGGTTGGTGGAAACACCATATATTTT.

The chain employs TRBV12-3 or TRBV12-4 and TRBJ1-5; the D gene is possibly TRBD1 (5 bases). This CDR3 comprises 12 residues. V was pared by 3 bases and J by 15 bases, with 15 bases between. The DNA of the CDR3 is TGTGCCAGCAGTTTGTCAGGGTCCCTCCCGCATTTT. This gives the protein CASSLSGSLPHF.

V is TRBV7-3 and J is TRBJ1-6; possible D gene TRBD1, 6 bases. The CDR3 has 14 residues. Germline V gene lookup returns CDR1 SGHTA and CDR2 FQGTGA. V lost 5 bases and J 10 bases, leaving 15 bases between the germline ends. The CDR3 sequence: CASSQGHAGSPLHF. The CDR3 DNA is TGTGCCAGCAGCCAGGGACACGCCGGGTCACCCCTCCACTTT. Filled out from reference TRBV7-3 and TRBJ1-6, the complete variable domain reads GAGVSQTPSNKVTEKGKYVELRCDPISGHTALYWYRQSLGQGPEFLIYFQGTGAADDSGLPNDRFFAVRPEGSVSTLKIQRTERGDSAVYLCASSQGHAGSPLHFGNGTRLTVT.

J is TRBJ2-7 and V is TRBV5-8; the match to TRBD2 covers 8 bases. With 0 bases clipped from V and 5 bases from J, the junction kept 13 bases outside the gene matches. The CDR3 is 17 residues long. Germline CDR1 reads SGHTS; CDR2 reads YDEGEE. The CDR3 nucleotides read TGTGCCAGCAGCTTGGCCGTTAGGGCAGGGACTAGTGACGAGCAGTACTTC. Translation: CASSLAVRAGTSDEQYF.

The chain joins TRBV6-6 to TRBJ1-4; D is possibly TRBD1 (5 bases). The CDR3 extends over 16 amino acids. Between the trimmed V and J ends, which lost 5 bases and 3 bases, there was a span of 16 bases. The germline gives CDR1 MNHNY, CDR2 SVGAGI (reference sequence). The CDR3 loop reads CASSQKDAGANEKLFF. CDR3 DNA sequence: TGTGCCAGCAGTCAAAAGGATGCGGGGGCTAATGAAAAACTGTTTTTT.